In this sample, the clone carrying this T cell receptor (beta chain) turned up many times. The antigen is not known. A 5'RACE template-switching step, the method used to make TCR cDNA, added a universal primer site and UMIs. MiXCR, applied by TCRdb to the 5' RACE reads, yields one record per CDR3 protein. The data contain hundreds of thousands of distinct CDR3 sequences, around 12% of them singletons. This record belongs to a study of T cells after yellow fever vaccination. V gave up 0 bases and J gave up 7 bases, with 17 bases separating them. Germline loops: CDR1 SGHRS, CDR2 YFSETQ. The CDR3 is 16 residues long. General study points: Post-booster samples contained most primary-vaccination clones (roughly 96% CD4, about 87% CD8). Clonotypes found in both CD4 and CD8 compartments made up a small share. FACS-sorted repertoires could harbor abundant contaminating bulk-population clonotypes.

The chain has TRBV5-1 and TRBJ1-5; tentative D call: TRBD1 (5 bases). This specimen consisted of PBMCs, obtained on the day of the yellow fever booster vaccination. The TCR comes from a young man who received the YFV17D yellow fever vaccine. This CDR3 reads CASSLVSRDGGQPQHF. CDR3 DNA sequence: TGCGCCAGCAGCTTGGTGTCCCGGGACGGTGGGCAGCCCCAGCATTTT.